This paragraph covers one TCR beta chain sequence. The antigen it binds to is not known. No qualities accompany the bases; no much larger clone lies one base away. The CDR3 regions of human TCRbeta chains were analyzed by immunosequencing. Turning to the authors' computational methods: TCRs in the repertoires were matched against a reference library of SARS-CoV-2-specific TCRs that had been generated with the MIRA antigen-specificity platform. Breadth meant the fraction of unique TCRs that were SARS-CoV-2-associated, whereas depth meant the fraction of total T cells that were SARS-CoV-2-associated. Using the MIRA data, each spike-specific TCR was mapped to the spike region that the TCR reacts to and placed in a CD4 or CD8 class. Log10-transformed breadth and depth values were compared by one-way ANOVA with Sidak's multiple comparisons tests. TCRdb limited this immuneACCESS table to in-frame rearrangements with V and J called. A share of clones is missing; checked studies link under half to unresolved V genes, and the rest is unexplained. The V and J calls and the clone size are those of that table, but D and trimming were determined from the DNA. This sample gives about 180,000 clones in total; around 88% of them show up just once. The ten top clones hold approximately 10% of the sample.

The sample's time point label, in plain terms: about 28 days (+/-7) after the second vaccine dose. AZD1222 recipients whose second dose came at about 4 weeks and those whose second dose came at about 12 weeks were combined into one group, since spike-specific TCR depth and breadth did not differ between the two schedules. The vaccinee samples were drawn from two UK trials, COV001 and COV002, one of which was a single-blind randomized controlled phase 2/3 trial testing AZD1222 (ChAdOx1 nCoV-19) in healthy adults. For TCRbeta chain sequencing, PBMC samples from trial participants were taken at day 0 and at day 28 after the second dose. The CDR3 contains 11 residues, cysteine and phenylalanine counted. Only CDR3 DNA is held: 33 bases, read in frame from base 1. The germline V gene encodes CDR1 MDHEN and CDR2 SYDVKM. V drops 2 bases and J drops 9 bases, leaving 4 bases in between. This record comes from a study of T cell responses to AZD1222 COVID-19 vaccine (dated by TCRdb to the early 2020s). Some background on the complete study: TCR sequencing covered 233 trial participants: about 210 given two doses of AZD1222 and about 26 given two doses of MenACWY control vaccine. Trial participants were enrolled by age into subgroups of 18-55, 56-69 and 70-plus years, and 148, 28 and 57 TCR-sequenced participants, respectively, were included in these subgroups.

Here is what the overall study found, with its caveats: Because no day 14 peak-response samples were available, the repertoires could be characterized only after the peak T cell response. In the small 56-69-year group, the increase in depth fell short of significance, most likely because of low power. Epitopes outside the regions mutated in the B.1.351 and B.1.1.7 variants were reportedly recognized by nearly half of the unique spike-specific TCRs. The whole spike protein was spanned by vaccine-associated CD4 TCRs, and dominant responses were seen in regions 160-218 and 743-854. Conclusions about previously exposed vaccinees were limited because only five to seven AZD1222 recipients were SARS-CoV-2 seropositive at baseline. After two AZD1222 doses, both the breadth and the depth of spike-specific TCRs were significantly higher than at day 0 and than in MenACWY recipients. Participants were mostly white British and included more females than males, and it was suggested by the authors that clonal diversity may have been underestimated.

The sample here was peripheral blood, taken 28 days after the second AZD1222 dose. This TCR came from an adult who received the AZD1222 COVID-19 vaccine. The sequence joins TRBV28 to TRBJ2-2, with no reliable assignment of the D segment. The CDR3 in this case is CASSLQRELFF. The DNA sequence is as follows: TGTGCCAGCAGTTTACAGAGGGAGCTGTTTTTT. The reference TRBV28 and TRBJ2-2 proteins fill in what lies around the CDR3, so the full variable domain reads DVKVTQSSRYLVKRTGEKVFLECVQDMDHENMFWYRQDPGLGLRLIYFSYDVKMKEKGDIPEGYSVSREKKERFSLILESASTNQTSMYLCASSLQRELFFGEGSRLTVL.